A single sample is the source of the 19 T cell receptor beta chains below, sequenced in a study of cytomegalovirus exposure and HLA in healthy donors. With 60 Vbeta and 13 Jbeta primers, the PCR was carried out. Profiling relied on immunoSEQ multiplex PCR, and the TCRdb table lists in-frame clones only, not all of them. Altogether 200,000 or so clones are present, approximately 87% being singletons, with the ten largest covering roughly 1.3%. Sequenced material: PBMCs. The source is a man aged 25-45 years in good health and CMV-seronegative.

This clone was recorded once. V and J are TRBV30 and TRBJ1-3; D is undetermined. CDR1 is GTSNPN and CDR2 is SVGIG in the germline V gene (reference sequence). This CDR3 spans 15 amino acids. Trimming shortened V by 5 bases and J by 0 bases, and 14 bases separated the two germline ends. The chain's CDR3 is CAWGAGSHSGNTIYF. Here the CDR3 DNA reads TGTGCCTGGGGAGCCGGGTCTCACTCTGGAAACACCATATATTTT.

The chain joins TRBV29-1 to TRBJ2-7; D possibly corresponds to TRBD1 (6 bases). CDR3 length equals 13 residues. Trimming cost V 3 bases and J 6 bases, with 15 bases left between them. Germline loops: CDR1 SQVTM, CDR2 ANQGSEA. The CDR3 here is CSVDRGPAGEQYF. The CDR3 DNA is TGCAGCGTTGACAGGGGACCTGCAGGCGAGCAGTACTTC.

V gene TRBV29-1 combines with J gene TRBJ1-1; the D gene is possibly TRBD1 (5 bases). Trimming left V 6 bases short and J 4 bases short, with 12 bases between. CDR1 is SQVTM, CDR2 ANQGSEA, per germline. The CDR3 extends over 12 amino acids. In DNA form, the CDR3 reads TGCAGCGTCCGGGGGGTCCTCACTGAAGCTTTCTTT. This gives the protein CSVRGVLTEAFF.

The chain combines TRBV19 with TRBJ1-2; 8 bases are shared with TRBD1. The length of the CDR3 is 15 residues. Germline CDR1 reads LNHDA; CDR2 reads SQIVND (reference sequence). J was trimmed by 3 bases and V by 6 bases; bases with no gene match: 9. CDR3 DNA sequence: TGTGCCAGTAGCCTCCTTGCGACAGGGGACTATGGCTACACCTTC. It specifies CASSLLATGDYGYTF.

The gene calls are TRBV6-5 and TRBJ1-2; D gene uncertain. Germline lookup yields CDR1 MNHEY and CDR2 SVGAGI. Trimming stripped 0 bases from V and 8 bases from J, with 10 bases between. The CDR3 loop spans 13 amino acids. The CDR3 region is CASSYSRGRGYTF. CDR3 nucleotide sequence: TGTGCCAGCAGTTACTCGCGGGGAAGAGGCTACACCTTC.

The V and J genes are TRBV19 and TRBJ2-7; no definite D call. CDR3 length equals 12 residues. V was shortened by 4 bases and J by 0 bases, with 4 bases between the two germline ends. The V gene's germline CDR1 is LNHDA and CDR2 SQIVND (reference sequence). CDR3 bases: TGTGCCAGTAGTACTTACTCCTACGAGCAGTACTTC. This codes for CASSTYSYEQYF. The complete variable domain, with remaining parts taken from reference TRBV19 and TRBJ2-7, reads DGGITQSPKYLFRKEGQNVTLSCEQNLNHDAMYWYRQDPGQGLRLIYYSQIVNDFQKGDIAEGYSVSREKKESFPLTVTSAQKNPTAFYLCASSTYSYEQYFGPGTRLTVT.

This clone was counted only a few times. This chain connects TRBV5-6 to TRBJ2-1; 8 bases fit TRBD2. The germline V gene has CDR1 SGHDT and CDR2 YYEEEE. Losses at the gene ends were 2 bases for V and 6 bases for J; bases not matched to a gene: 13. This CDR3 has 17 residues. The CDR3 nucleotides are TGTGCCAGCAGCTTCTTCCTAGCGGGCCTTCAATTCAATGAGCAGTTCTTC. Its translation is CASSFFLAGLQFNEQFF.

The J gene is TRBJ1-5, the V gene TRBV18; D may be TRBD1 (5 bases). Germline lookup yields CDR1 KGHSH and CDR2 LQKENI. The CDR3 spans 14 residues. With 3 bases removed from V and 7 bases from J, the gap between germline ends came to 13 bases. This CDR3 reads CASSPGGVYQPQHF. As DNA, the CDR3 is TGTGCCAGCTCACCGGGGGGGGTTTACCAGCCCCAGCATTTT. The full variable domain, in which reference TRBV18 and TRBJ1-5 provide the parts outside the CDR3, is NAGVMQNPRHLVRRRGQEARLRCSPMKGHSHVYWYRQLPEEGLKFMVYLQKENIIDESGMPKERFSAEFPKEGPSILRIQQVVRGDSAAYFCASSPGGVYQPQHFGDGTRLSIL.

This chain connects TRBV5-5 to TRBJ2-5; TRBD1 is a possible D gene (5 bases). Germline CDR1 and CDR2: SGHKS and YYEKEE (reference sequence). The CDR3 contains 16 residues. V was cut by 1 base and J by 4 bases, with 17 bases left in between. CDR3 region: CASSLYGVSGRETQYF. The CDR3, as DNA: TGTGCCAGCAGCTTGTACGGAGTGTCAGGGCGAGAGACCCAGTACTTC.

About this clone itself: An end of the junction differs from the germline gene, which may be a read error. The chain couples TRBV7-9 to TRBJ1-1, with TRBD1 as a possible D gene (6 bases). This CDR3 spans 17 amino acids. Germline V gene lookup returns CDR1 SEHNR and CDR2 FQNEAQ (reference sequence). The CDR3 reads CSSSPRGQSWMNTEAFF. The DNA for the CDR3 is TGTTCCAGCAGCCCTCGAGGACAGAGTTGGATGAACACTGAAGCTTTCTTT.

The rearrangement joins TRBV19 to TRBJ1-2; 7 nucleotides match TRBD1. The germline V gene encodes CDR1 LNHDA and CDR2 SQIVND (reference sequence). The length of the CDR3 is 13 residues. The V gene end was trimmed by 6 bases and the J gene end by 6 bases; junction bases not matched to a gene: 7. The CDR3 here is CASRRTGTHGYTF. The DNA of the CDR3 is TGTGCCAGTAGACGGACAGGAACGCATGGCTACACCTTC.

The rearrangement links TRBV29-1 to TRBJ1-2, with D uncertain. The CDR3 spans 16 residues. CDR1 and CDR2 (germline): SQVTM, ANQGSEA. V was shortened by 5 bases and J by 4 bases, with 23 bases between the two germline ends. The CDR3 DNA reads TGCAGCGTTTCTTCCCAGGCGAGGGATGGGATCTATGGCTACACCTTC. It translates to CSVSSQARDGIYGYTF.

V gene TRBV28 combines with J gene TRBJ2-5, with TRBD2 as a possible D gene (5 bases). In germline, CDR1 is MDHEN, CDR2 SYDVKM. Trimming shortened V by 6 bases and J by 1 base, and 12 bases separated the two germline ends. CDR3 size: 14 residues. The CDR3 DNA reads TGTGCCAGCAGCCACCGACGGGGCCAAGAGACCCAGTACTTC. Protein: CASSHRRGQETQYF.

The chain joins TRBV5-1 to TRBJ1-5; D possibly corresponds to TRBD1 (5 bases). V was cut by 1 base and J by 2 bases, with 13 bases left in between. Germline CDR1 SGHRS, CDR2 YFSETQ. This CDR3 spans 16 amino acids. DNA of the CDR3: TGCGCCAGCAGCTTGTACGGGGGTAATGGCAATCAGCCCCAGCATTTT. Encoded protein: CASSLYGGNGNQPQHF.

The rearrangement links TRBV5-1 to TRBJ2-5; 7 nucleotides line up with TRBD1. Judging by the DNA end, TRBJ2-7 fits better; the J call may be wrong. The CDR3 is 13 residues long. Germline-derived CDR1 and CDR2 are SGHRS and YFSETQ. CDR3 nucleotides: TGCGCCAGCAAGACGGACAGGTCCTACGAGCAGTACTTC. It translates to CASKTDRSYEQYF.

The gene calls are TRBV30 and TRBJ1-6; tentatively, D is TRBD1 (6 bases). Trimming pared 3 bases from V and 2 bases from J, leaving 11 bases between. Germline V gene sequence: CDR1 GTSNPN, CDR2 SVGIG (reference sequence). This CDR3 spans 15 amino acids. This chain's CDR3 is CAWSQDSTYNSPLHF. DNA of the CDR3: TGTGCCTGGAGCCAGGACAGCACCTATAATTCACCCCTCCACTTT.

The chain combines TRBV2 with TRBJ2-2; 12 nucleotides match TRBD2. V dropped 6 bases and J dropped 0; count of bases not matched to a gene: 2. Germline values: CDR1 SNHLY, CDR2 FYNNEI. This CDR3 comprises 16 residues. CDR3 coding DNA: TGTGCCAGCAGGGCTAGCGGGAGGGCGAACACCGGGGAGCTGTTTTTT. Residues: CASRASGRANTGELFF.

The chain recombines TRBV5-1 with TRBJ1-1, with TRBD1 identical over 8 bases. The V gene's germline CDR1 is SGHRS and CDR2 YFSETQ. Trimming at V came to 4 bases and at J to 3 bases, leaving 5 bases not matched to a gene. The CDR3 sequence is 14 residues long. The CDR3: CASSAGGLDTEAFF. The DNA of the CDR3 is TGCGCCAGCAGCGCAGGGGGCTTGGACACTGAAGCTTTCTTT. Variable domain in full (rest from reference TRBV5-1 and TRBJ1-1): KAGVTQTPRYLIKTRGQQVTLSCSPISGHRSVSWYQQTPGQGLQFLFEYFSETQRNKGNFPGRFSGRQFSNSRSEMNVSTLELGDSALYLCASSAGGLDTEAFFGQGTRLTVV.

This chain uses TRBV19 with TRBJ1-5, with 7 nucleotides matching TRBD1. The CDR3 is 15 residues long. The junction had 9 bases not matched to a gene; V was cut back by 7 bases and J by 3 bases. The germline V gene encodes CDR1 LNHDA and CDR2 SQIVND (reference sequence). For the CDR3, the DNA is TGTGCCAGTAAGGAGGGGGCAAGGCCCAATCAGCCCCAGCATTTT. Amino acid sequence: CASKEGARPNQPQHF.